Below, 14 T cell receptor beta chains from the same sample are listed, as sequenced in a study of cytomegalovirus exposure and HLA in healthy donors. Primers included in the PCR were 60 Vbeta and 13 Jbeta primers. Produced via immunoSEQ multiplex PCR; TCRdb's table is partial and in-frame only. The sample has 200,000 to 300,000 clones, about 77% seen once. Sequences were obtained from PBMCs. All receptors come from a boy aged 5-17 years in good health and CMV-seronegative.

V is TRBV19 and J is TRBJ1-2; D remains unclear. V was shortened by 2 bases and J by 6 bases, with 16 bases between the two germline ends. CDR1 is LNHDA and CDR2 is SQIVND in the germline V gene (reference sequence). This CDR3 spans 15 amino acids. In DNA, the CDR3 is TGTGCCAGTAGTATATCCCAATTACTAATCGATGGCTACACCTTC. It specifies CASSISQLLIDGYTF.

The table lists this clone with a few counts. The chain employs TRBV12-2 and TRBJ2-2; TRBD2 is taken as the D call from the table, unchecked against the DNA. TRBV12-2 corresponds to a pseudogene. CDR3 size: 16 residues. The CDR3 nucleotides are TGTGCAAGTCGCTGGATAGCGGGAGCGAACACCGGGGAGCTGTTTTTT. This translates into CASRWIAGANTGELFF.

As for this clone: One end of the junction fails to match germline, which may point to a read error. This chain connects TRBV7-9 to TRBJ1-2, with D tentatively TRBD1 (6 bases). The CDR3 is 14 residues long. From germline, CDR1 is SEHNR and CDR2 FQNEAQ (reference sequence). CDR3 nucleotides: TGTGCCAGCAGCTTACAACAGGGACACTATGGCTACCCCTTC. Translating it yields CASSLQQGHYGYPF.

This rearrangement joins TRBV5-1 to TRBJ2-2, with 7 bases matching TRBD2. After removal of 2 bases from V and 2 bases from J, the junction contained 6 bases not matched to a gene. Germline values: CDR1 SGHRS, CDR2 YFSETQ. The CDR3 totals 16 residues. Here the CDR3 DNA reads TGCGCCAGCAGCTTACCTAGCGGCAGAAACACCGGGGAGCTGTTTTTT. Protein sequence: CASSLPSGRNTGELFF.

The gene calls are TRBV6-1 and TRBJ2-1; tentatively, D is TRBD1 (5 bases). This CDR3 spans 15 amino acids. The germline V and J ends were trimmed by 4 bases and 8 bases, with 18 bases remaining between them. Germline V gene data show CDR1 as MNHNS and CDR2 as SASEGT. Here the CDR3 reads CASSGLNGRVDEQFF. The CDR3 nucleotides are TGTGCCAGCAGTGGATTGAATGGCAGGGTGGATGAGCAGTTCTTC.

The chain uses TRBV9 and TRBJ2-2; TRBD2 matches 7 bases. J lost 0 bases, V lost 4 bases, and 12 bases had no gene match. There are 18 residues in the CDR3. Germline loops: CDR1 SGDLS, CDR2 YYNGEE. The CDR3 loop reads CASSPYGGTNANTGELFF. CDR3 nucleotides: TGTGCCAGCAGCCCATACGGGGGGACCAACGCGAACACCGGGGAGCTGTTTTTT. The full variable domain, with the rest looked up from reference TRBV9 and TRBJ2-2, is DSGVTQTPKHLITATGQRVTLRCSPRSGDLSVYWYQQSLDQGLQFLIQYYNGEERAKGNILERFSAQQFPDLHSELNLSSLELGDSALYFCASSPYGGTNANTGELFFGEGSRLTVL.

The chain combines TRBV19 with TRBJ1-5; 8 bases fit TRBD1. Trimming cost V 3 bases and J 4 bases; bases outside gene matches: 8. CDR1 is LNHDA, CDR2 SQIVND, per germline (reference sequence). This CDR3 has 16 amino acids. This chain's CDR3 is CASSIPGQALNQPQHF. CDR3 nucleotides: TGTGCCAGTAGTATTCCGGGACAGGCGTTAAATCAGCCCCAGCATTTT.

The chain joins TRBV18 to TRBJ2-5; the D gene is possibly TRBD1 (6 bases). The V gene lost 2 bases and the J gene lost 4 bases, with 8 bases spanning the gap. CDR3 length: 13 amino acids. From germline, CDR1 is KGHSH and CDR2 LQKENI. The CDR3, as DNA: TGTGCCAGCTCACCAGTCAGGGGAGAGACCCAGTACTTC. Its translation: CASSPVRGETQYF.

This chain joins TRBV4-1 and TRBJ2-1; 11 bases line up with TRBD2. The CDR3 runs 16 residues. Germline V gene sequence: CDR1 MGHRA, CDR2 YSYEKL. With 3 bases clipped from V and 7 bases from J, the junction kept 8 bases outside the gene matches. The CDR3 loop reads CASSHTASGRRNEQFF. Written as DNA, the CDR3 is TGCGCCAGCAGCCACACCGCTAGCGGGAGGAGAAATGAGCAGTTCTTC.

V is TRBV5-4 and J is TRBJ2-1; 9 bases map to TRBD1. The CDR3 loop spans 11 amino acids. The germline V gene encodes CDR1 SGHNT and CDR2 YYREEE (reference sequence). The V gene end was trimmed by 3 bases and the J gene end by 13 bases; junction bases not matched to a gene: 2. CDR3 sequence: CASSWDREQFF. The CDR3 DNA is TGTGCCAGCAGCTGGGACAGGGAACAGTTCTTC.

The chain carries TRBV20-1 and TRBJ1-3; D is unresolved. Germline V gene lookup returns CDR1 DFQATT and CDR2 SNEGSKA (reference sequence). There are 11 residues in the CDR3. With 2 bases removed from V and 6 bases from J, the gap between germline ends came to 5 bases. The CDR3 here is CSARRENTIYF. In DNA, the CDR3 is TGCAGTGCTAGAAGAGAAAACACCATATATTTT.

CDR3 sequence reads: CASSPPKLPGTGELFF. The CDR3, as DNA: TGTGCCAGCAGCCCCCCCAAGCTCCCGGGCACCGGGGAGCTGTTTTTT. This rearrangement joins TRBV11-2 to TRBJ2-2, with no clear D. CDR1 SGHAT and CDR2 FQNNGV come from the germline V gene. The V end was cut by 5 bases, the J end by 4 bases, with 17 bases between. The CDR3 totals 16 residues.

The chain links TRBV19 to TRBJ2-3; D not certain. The ends were cut back, 9 bases at V and 4 bases at J, with 8 bases in the middle. The CDR3 length is 11 residues. Germline V lookup: CDR1 LNHDA, CDR2 SQIVND (reference sequence). CDR3 DNA sequence: TGTGCCAGCACACATCCAGATACGCAGTATTTT. It specifies CASTHPDTQYF.

This clone was counted a few times. The rearrangement uses TRBV7-3 and TRBJ1-2, with 9 bases identical to TRBD1. Germline lookup yields CDR1 SGHTA and CDR2 FQGTGA. The CDR3 totals 13 residues. Losses at the gene ends were 5 bases for V and 3 bases for J; bases not matched to a gene: 1. CDR3 DNA sequence: TGTGCCAGCAGCGACAGGGGGTACTATGGCTACACCTTC. Translating gives CASSDRGYYGYTF.